This paragraph reports one T cell receptor (beta chain). What it binds is unknown. Primers included in the PCR were 60 Vbeta and 13 Jbeta primers. The repertoire was sequenced with immunoSEQ multiplex PCR; TCRdb's copy has only in-frame clones and lacks some. The repertoire consists of about 140,000 clones, with around 66% occurring once and the leading ten covering around 6.3%. The CDR3 consists of 14 residues. Germline V CDR1 and CDR2: MNHEY, SMNVEV (reference sequence). V shed 4 bases, J shed 7 bases, and the junction held 9 bases outside the gene matches. These data originate in a study of cytomegalovirus exposure and HLA in healthy donors. Study findings and constraints: A highly shared variant cluster was judged a likely technical artifact.

The sample consisted of PBMCs. This sequence was found in an older woman in good health and CMV-seronegative. V and J are TRBV27 and TRBJ2-7; 8 nucleotides align to TRBD2. CDR3 residues: CASSSTSDTREQYF. The DNA of the CDR3 is TGTGCCAGCAGTTCGACTAGCGATACGAGGGAGCAGTACTTC.